This T cell receptor beta chain was retrieved from a study of cytotoxic CD8 clonotypes in ibrutinib-treated CLL. Study background: The group held some ten relapsed/refractory and around 15 treatment-naive patients, with around 18 IGHV unmutated.

Points from the study as a whole: Baseline levels of clonality went above those of age-matched healthy donors and moved with circulating CD8+ T-cell counts.

With regard to this clone: Its antigen is still unknown.

Libraries were prepared by immunoSEQ multiplex PCR; TCRdb keeps only in-frame clonotypes and omits some of them. The sample lists 15,000 to 20,000 clones, approximately 81% occurring once. This TCR was recovered from a human donor with chronic lymphocytic leukemia. The sequences come from PBMCs, collected before ibrutinib treatment.

In DNA form, the CDR3 reads TGTGCCAGCAGCTCCACCCTATACAATGAGCAGTTCTTC. Its translation: CASSSTLYNEQFF. The rearrangement joins TRBV9 to TRBJ2-1, with D hard to call. Germline V gene lookup returns CDR1 SGDLS and CDR2 YYNGEE. CDR3 length: 13 amino acids. Between the trimmed V and J ends, which lost 4 bases and 4 bases, there was a span of 9 bases.